This TCR beta chain was sequenced in a study of response to subunit inactivated influenza vaccine. Broader study findings: It was the authors' suggestion that each seasonal influenza vaccination recruits few new T cells.

Per the germline V gene, CDR1 is SGHTA and CDR2 is FQGNSA. This CDR3 region has 12 residues. V gave up 5 bases and J gave up 5 bases, with 10 bases separating them. TCRdb reprocessed the RT-PCR reads with MiXCR, giving one entry per CDR3 protein. Of under 750,000 distinct CDR3 sequences in the sample, roughly 10% were seen once. This clonotype was detected a few times. Its cognate antigen is unknown. The sequencing here drew on PBMCs from blood, taken on the day of vaccination. This chain joins TRBV7-2 and TRBJ2-7, with D maybe TRBD1 (6 bases). This clonotype originated in a man aged 50 to 59 who received an inactivated influenza vaccine. Here the CDR3 reads CASSTTGHEQYF. The DNA of the CDR3 is TGTGCCAGCAGCACCACAGGGCACGAGCAGTACTTC.